What follows describes a single TCR beta chain. The antigen remains undetermined. The sample comes from a study of OX40 agonist ivuxolimab in advanced cancers. Turning to the study itself: Participants, 75% to 85% male, averaged around 60 years of age, ranging from roughly 23 to 80.

Whole-study findings and limits: Averaging showed that CD8+ T cells had more expanded clones than CD4+ did.

The CDR3 has 11 amino acids. The V gene's germline CDR1 is DFQATT and CDR2 SNEGSKA (reference sequence). Trimming removed 6 bases at V and 7 bases at J, with 12 bases between. Repertoires were generated with immunoSEQ multiplex PCR, while TCRdb's copy carries only in-frame clones and drops some. The table has tens of thousands of clones, about 88% seen once; the top ten hold 0.25% to 0.3%. V is TRBV20-1 and J is TRBJ1-1; D is unresolved. This receptor was identified in an adult with an advanced solid tumor such as melanoma, head and neck, liver or kidney cancer. Sequences were derived from CD4+ or CD8+ T cells sorted from blood, sampled in a trial of the OX40 agonist ivuxolimab. The CDR3: CSAAKGIEAFF. The CDR3 DNA reads TGCAGTGCAGCAAAGGGCATTGAAGCTTTCTTT.